The 27 T cell receptor beta chains presented below share a single source sample, sequenced in a study of shared clonotypes between healthy human individuals (dated by TCRdb to the early 2020s). The receptor library was made with the immunoSEQ multiplex PCR assay. As stored in TCRdb, this immuneACCESS dataset retains in-frame rearrangements with V and J assigned. A fraction of the clones does not appear; measured against another copy, unresolved V genes explain less than half of the discrepancy, and the remainder lacks a known reason. Counted in this sample were 2 million to 2.5 million clones; 90% to 97% of them appeared once. Together, the top ten hold 0.13% of the sample. The material sequenced was naive CD4+ T cells sorted from blood. Interpreted using the paper, the cell subset or site label stands for: CD45RA+ positively selected. These receptors all come from a man aged 18 to 30 in good health.

The CDR3 DNA is TGTGCCAGCAGCTTTGGGGGCGTCTATGGCTACACCTTC. It translates to CASSFGGVYGYTF. The chain uses TRBV5-6 and TRBJ1-2; TRBD1 is a possible D gene (6 bases). V was shortened by 2 bases and J by 4 bases, with 9 bases between the two germline ends. This CDR3 has 13 residues. Germline values: CDR1 SGHDT, CDR2 YYEEEE. The whole variable domain, remainder taken from reference TRBV5-6 and TRBJ1-2, is DAGVTQSPTHLIKTRGQQVTLRCSPKSGHDTVSWYQQALGQGPQFIFQYYEEEERQRGNFPDRFSGHQFPNYSSELNVNALLLGDSALYLCASSFGGVYGYTFGSGTRLTVV.

This chain links TRBV6-5 with TRBJ1-2; 10 bases agree with TRBD1. Germline values: CDR1 MNHEY, CDR2 SVGAGI. The trim removed 5 bases at V and 4 bases at J, leaving 4 bases unmatched. The CDR3 is 14 amino acids. CDR3 sequence reads: CASSPRTGGYGYTF. The CDR3 bases are TGTGCCAGCAGTCCGCGGACAGGGGGCTATGGCTACACCTTC.

In regard to this clone: The same CDR3 is also encoded by other DNA sequences in this sample. The V call is TRBV2, the J call TRBJ2-5; D unresolved. The V and J ends lost 6 bases and 2 bases respectively, with 4 bases between them. The CDR3 has 11 residues. The V gene's germline CDR1 is SNHLY and CDR2 FYNNEI. CDR3 bases: TGTGCCAGCAGGGCTCAAGAGACCCAGTACTTC. Translated: CASRAQETQYF.

The V call is TRBV5-1, the J call TRBJ1-2; D may be TRBD1 (6 bases). Germline V gene lookup returns CDR1 SGHRS and CDR2 YFSETQ. The V gene lost 1 base and the J gene lost 8 bases, with 21 bases spanning the gap. The CDR3 contains 16 residues. Here the CDR3 DNA reads TGCGCCAGCAGCTTGTCCGTCAGTGTGGGGGCACGAGGCTACACCTTC. Translating gives CASSLSVSVGARGYTF.

The chain recombines TRBV7-9 with TRBJ2-5, with 11 positions matching TRBD2. The CDR3 spans 15 residues. V shed 5 bases, J shed 1 base, and the junction held 3 bases outside the gene matches. Per the germline V gene, CDR1 is SEHNR and CDR2 is FQNEAQ (reference sequence). CDR3 residues: CASSRLAGIQETQYF. The CDR3 nucleotides are TGTGCCAGCAGCAGACTAGCGGGAATCCAAGAGACCCAGTACTTC. Based on the CDR3 plus reference TRBV7-9 and TRBJ2-5, the full variable domain is DTGVSQNPRHKITKRGQNVTFRCDPISEHNRLYWYRQTLGQGPEFLTYFQNEAQLEKSRLLSDRFSAERPKGSFSTLEIQRTEQGDSAMYLCASSRLAGIQETQYFGPGTRLLVL.

V usage is TRBV7-2 and J usage is TRBJ2-7, with 8 nucleotides matching TRBD1. CDR1 and CDR2 from the germline V gene are SGHTA and FQGNSA. V trimming: 6 bases; J trimming: 4 bases; junction bases outside the gene matches: 8. CDR3 size: 14 residues. CDR3 sequence: CASSTGTGTYEQYF. CDR3 coding DNA: TGTGCCAGCAGTACCGGGACAGGTACTTACGAGCAGTACTTC. The whole variable domain, filled in from reference TRBV7-2 and TRBJ2-7, reads GAGVSQSPSNKVTEKGKDVELRCDPISGHTALYWYRQSLGQGLEFLIYFQGNSAPDKSGLPSDRFSAERTGGSVSTLTIQRTQQEDSAVYLCASSTGTGTYEQYFGPGTRLTVT.

The CDR3: CASSLLVARNYGYTF. Written as DNA, the CDR3 is TGTGCCAGCAGTTTATTGGTAGCACGAAACTATGGCTACACCTTC. The rearrangement joins TRBV28 to TRBJ1-2; the D is unclear. Germline CDR1 is MDHEN and CDR2 is SYDVKM. Between the trimmed V and J ends, which lost 1 base and 2 bases, there was a span of 11 bases. The CDR3 totals 15 residues.

CDR3 sequence reads: CASSPSGPSTDTQYF. As DNA, the CDR3 is TGTGCCAGCAGCCCTAGCGGACCTAGCACAGATACGCAGTATTTT. V usage is TRBV5-4 and J usage is TRBJ2-3; 7 bases agree with TRBD2. V was pared by 4 bases and J by 0 bases, with 5 bases of the junction left unmatched. The CDR3 length is 15 residues. Germline CDR1 SGHNT, CDR2 YYREEE (reference sequence).

V usage is TRBV7-9 and J usage is TRBJ2-3, with D perhaps matching TRBD1 (6 bases). Germline CDR1 is SEHNR and CDR2 is FQNEAQ (reference sequence). The CDR3 covers 14 residues. Trimming stripped 9 bases from V and 4 bases from J, with 17 bases between. The CDR3 here is CASGPVGGPDTQYF. In DNA form, the CDR3 reads TGTGCCAGTGGCCCTGTAGGGGGACCAGATACGCAGTATTTT.

The rearrangement uses TRBV10-3 and TRBJ2-2, with 9 bases aligning to TRBD1. Germline trimming cut 5 bases from V and 6 bases from J; bases unmatched to any gene: 4. The CDR3 length is 14 residues. Germline lookup yields CDR1 ENHRY and CDR2 SYGVKD. CDR3 bases: TGTGCCATCAGTAAAAGACAGGGGGCCGGGGAGCTGTTTTTT. Residues: CAISKRQGAGELFF.

This chain connects TRBV30 to TRBJ2-5, with TRBD1 identical over 12 bases. The germline V gene encodes CDR1 GTSNPN and CDR2 SVGIG (reference sequence). V was clipped by 4 bases and J by 5 bases; unmatched bases: 5. The CDR3 runs 14 residues. CDR3 nucleotides: TGTGCCTGGAATCGGGACAGGGGGCACGAGACCCAGTACTTC. It yields the protein CAWNRDRGHETQYF.

The chain has TRBV9 and TRBJ2-1, with D perhaps assigned TRBD1 or TRBD2 (5 bases each). CDR1 is SGDLS and CDR2 is YYNGEE in the germline V gene. V lost 2 bases, J lost 0 bases, and 9 bases lay in between. The CDR3 extends over 15 amino acids. CDR3 loop: CASSVVGDSYNEQFF. The CDR3 DNA is TGTGCCAGCAGCGTCGTGGGGGACTCCTACAATGAGCAGTTCTTC.

This clone appeared a single time. The chain couples TRBV6-4 to TRBJ1-1; no definite D call. Between the trimmed V and J ends, which lost 3 bases and 1 base, there was a span of 12 bases. The CDR3 covers 15 residues. The germline gives CDR1 MRHNA, CDR2 SNTAGT. The chain's CDR3 is CASSEQAGENTEAFF. CDR3 sequence (DNA): TGTGCCAGCAGTGAGCAGGCGGGCGAGAACACTGAAGCTTTCTTT.

The V gene is TRBV28, the J gene TRBJ1-5; D is unclear. The ends were cut back, 4 bases at V and 8 bases at J, with 6 bases in the middle. Germline assignment: CDR1 MDHEN and CDR2 SYDVKM. The CDR3 covers 11 residues. Here the CDR3 DNA reads TGTGCCAGCAGTTCTAAGGAGCCCCAGCATTTT. It specifies CASSSKEPQHF.

The chain is built from TRBV5-1 and TRBJ1-4; D ambiguous. There are 14 residues in the CDR3. Between the trimmed V and J ends, which lost 0 bases and 8 bases, there was a span of 11 bases. Germline values: CDR1 SGHRS, CDR2 YFSETQ. The CDR3 is CASSLGTLGEKLFF. CDR3 DNA: TGCGCCAGCAGCTTGGGGACCCTGGGGGAAAAACTGTTTTTT.

J is TRBJ2-2 and V is TRBV10-3; D is ambiguous. Trimming took 3 bases from V and 0 from J, leaving 8 bases between them. This CDR3 has 15 amino acids. Germline lookup yields CDR1 ENHRY and CDR2 SYGVKD. The CDR3 sequence is CAISDDTSNTGELFF. The DNA for the CDR3 is TGTGCCATCAGTGATGACACCTCGAACACCGGGGAGCTGTTTTTT.

The genes are TRBV5-1 and TRBJ1-4; 8 nucleotides agree with TRBD1. In germline, CDR1 is SGHRS, CDR2 YFSETQ. This CDR3 is built from 14 residues. The junction had 2 bases not matched to a gene; V was cut back by 0 bases and J by 7 bases. The CDR3 is CASSLEGTGEKLFF. CDR3 sequence (DNA): TGCGCCAGCAGCTTGGAGGGGACAGGTGAAAAACTGTTTTTT.

The rearrangement joins TRBV5-1 to TRBJ1-6; 9 nucleotides align to TRBD1. Germline V gene data show CDR1 as SGHRS and CDR2 as YFSETQ. This CDR3 is 15 amino acids long. After removal of 4 bases from V and 9 bases from J, the junction contained 8 bases not matched to a gene. Here the CDR3 DNA reads TGCGCCAGCAGCGCAACCGGGACAGGGATTTCACCCCTCCACTTT. It codes for CASSATGTGISPLHF.

This rearrangement joins TRBV13 to TRBJ2-1, with 7 bases lining up with TRBD2. The CDR3 length is 16 residues. After removal of 5 bases from V and 4 bases from J, the junction contained 11 bases not matched to a gene. Germline CDR1 PRHDT, CDR2 FYEKMQ (reference sequence). The CDR3 here is CASSPKGLREYNEQFF. In DNA form, the CDR3 reads TGTGCCAGCAGCCCGAAGGGACTACGGGAGTACAATGAGCAGTTCTTC.

This sequence joins TRBV15 and TRBJ2-7, with D unresolved. The V gene's germline CDR1 is LNHNV and CDR2 YYDKDF (reference sequence). The CDR3 is 14 amino acids. V dropped 0 bases and J dropped 2 bases, with 8 bases sitting between them. The CDR3 here is CATSRERLTYEQYF. In DNA, the CDR3 is TGTGCCACCAGCAGAGAAAGACTCACCTACGAGCAGTACTTC.

This chain links TRBV5-4 with TRBJ2-3; 12 positions agree with TRBD2. Germline trimming cut 0 bases from V and 2 bases from J; bases unmatched to any gene: 4. Germline lookup yields CDR1 SGHNT and CDR2 YYREEE (reference sequence). This CDR3 comprises 17 residues. The chain's CDR3 is CASSLGLAGAYTDTQYF. CDR3 bases: TGTGCCAGCAGCTTGGGACTAGCGGGGGCCTACACAGATACGCAGTATTTT. Drawing the rest from reference TRBV5-4 and TRBJ2-3, the complete variable domain is ETGVTQSPTHLIKTRGQQVTLRCSSQSGHNTVSWYQQALGQGPQFIFQYYREEENGRGNFPPRFSGLQFPNYSSELNVNALELDDSALYLCASSLGLAGAYTDTQYFGPGTRLTVL.

The J gene is TRBJ2-5, the V gene TRBV9; D is uncertain. The ends were cut back, 0 bases at V and 5 bases at J, with 14 bases in the middle. The CDR3 loop spans 15 amino acids. Germline CDR1 is SGDLS and CDR2 is YYNGEE. CDR3 in amino acids: CASSVGSSTRETQYF. CDR3 sequence (DNA): TGTGCCAGCAGCGTAGGGTCCAGTACTCGGGAGACCCAGTACTTC.

The chain carries TRBV7-2 and TRBJ2-3; tentatively, D is TRBD1 or TRBD2 (5 bases each). The V gene lost 6 bases and the J gene lost 10 bases, with 17 bases spanning the gap. CDR1 is SGHTA, CDR2 FQGNSA, per germline. There are 13 residues in the CDR3. This CDR3 is CASREPAGASQYF. CDR3 nucleotides: TGTGCCAGCAGGGAGCCTGCCGGGGCTTCGCAGTATTTT.

J is TRBJ1-5 and V is TRBV30; D remains unclear. Germline CDR1 GTSNPN, CDR2 SVGIG (reference sequence). Trimming removed 3 bases at V and 0 bases at J, with 9 bases between. The CDR3 runs 14 residues. CDR3 sequence: CAWRKVYSNQPQHF. CDR3 coding DNA: TGTGCCTGGAGGAAGGTCTATAGCAATCAGCCCCAGCATTTT.

The chain uses TRBV6-6 and TRBJ2-7; D ambiguous. From germline, CDR1 is MNHNY and CDR2 SVGAGI (reference sequence). This CDR3 spans 13 amino acids. Trimming took off 5 bases at V and 3 bases at J, with 11 bases between the two ends. The CDR3 DNA sequence: TGTGCCAGCAGTCCGAGGCGAGGCTACGAGCAGTACTTC. Translation gives CASSPRRGYEQYF.

The chain couples TRBV4-3 to TRBJ2-3; D call uncertain. Looked up from germline, CDR1 is LGHNA and CDR2 is YSLEER. The CDR3 runs to 13 residues. Trimming removed 0 bases at V and 5 bases at J, with 6 bases between. As DNA, the CDR3 is TGCGCCAGCAGCCAAGAATTGATAGATACGCAGTATTTT. Its translation is CASSQELIDTQYF.

V usage is TRBV11-2 and J usage is TRBJ2-5; TRBD2 matches at 11 bases. This CDR3 spans 16 amino acids. Germline V lookup: CDR1 SGHAT, CDR2 FQNNGV. The V and J ends lost 3 bases and 4 bases, in that order; junction bases with no gene match: 7. The CDR3 loop is CASSFQTSGKSETQYF. CDR3 DNA: TGTGCCAGCAGCTTTCAGACTAGCGGGAAATCAGAGACCCAGTACTTC.